These 8 T cell receptor beta chains originate from one sample sequenced in a study of technical replicates of blood from a handful of donors. Using immunoSEQ multiplex PCR, the repertoire was profiled, and TCRdb retains in-frame clones only, with some absent. This sample yields 75,000 to 95,000 clones, of which 89% are seen a single time; roughly 0.41% belongs to the top ten. Sequenced: T cells isolated from PBMCs. The receptors come from a human donor in good health.

V is TRBV11-3 and J is TRBJ2-1, with D tentatively TRBD2 (6 bases). The V end lost 1 base, the J end lost 8 bases, and 12 bases lay between the germline ends. Germline V CDR1 and CDR2: SGHNT, YENEEA. This CDR3 has 14 amino acids. The CDR3 coding sequence is TGTGCCAGCAGCTTAGGACTAGGCTGGTATGAGCAGTTCTTC. Protein: CASSLGLGWYEQFF.

This chain links TRBV6-5 with TRBJ1-5, with D possibly TRBD1 on 6 matching bases. Germline CDR1 and CDR2: MNHEY and SVGAGI. The CDR3 covers 15 residues. The V end lost 6 bases, the J end lost 7 bases, and 19 bases lay between the germline ends. In DNA form, the CDR3 reads TGTGCCAGCAGCCCCGGTCCATGGGGGCGGCAGCCCCAGCATTTT. It yields the protein CASSPGPWGRQPQHF.

V gene TRBV5-1 combines with J gene TRBJ2-1, with 8 bases aligning to TRBD1. The CDR3 spans 15 residues. After removal of 0 bases from V and 6 bases from J, the junction contained 5 bases not matched to a gene. CDR1 and CDR2 from the germline V gene are SGHRS and YFSETQ. CDR3 coding DNA: TGCGCCAGCAGCTTGGGACAGGGGATAAGCAATGAGCAGTTCTTC. It codes for CASSLGQGISNEQFF.

This chain joins TRBV27 and TRBJ2-7; TRBD2 agrees at 9 bases. The CDR3 contains 14 residues. CDR1 is MNHEY and CDR2 is SMNVEV in the germline V gene (reference sequence). J gave up 3 bases and V 2 bases, and 2 bases lay outside the gene matches. This chain's CDR3 is CASSLAGGYYEQYF. The CDR3 DNA sequence: TGTGCCAGCAGTTTAGCGGGAGGGTACTACGAGCAGTACTTC.

This chain connects TRBV29-1 to TRBJ2-6; no firm D call. CDR1 and CDR2 from the germline V gene are SQVTM and ANQGSEA. The CDR3 is made up of 13 amino acids. Trimming left V 5 bases short and J 0 bases short, with 5 bases between. The CDR3 region is CSVTVSGANVLTF. CDR3 nucleotide sequence: TGCAGCGTTACGGTCTCTGGGGCCAACGTCCTGACTTTC.

This chain connects TRBV7-2 to TRBJ2-1, with 8 bases fitting TRBD2. In germline, CDR1 is SGHTA, CDR2 FQGNSA. V lost 1 base and J lost 10; bases outside the gene matches: 3. CDR3 length equals 13 residues. For the CDR3, the DNA is TGTGCCAGCAGCTTAGGGACTAGCAACGAGCAGTTCTTC. Translating gives CASSLGTSNEQFF.

The table lists this clone with a count of one. The rearrangement joins TRBV7-8 to TRBJ2-1, with TRBD2 matching 14 bases. Unmatched junction bases numbered 2, after V lost 4 bases and J lost 9 bases. Germline CDR1 SGHVS, CDR2 FQNEAQ. The CDR3 extends over 14 amino acids. The CDR3 sequence: CASSWGLAGAEQFF. For the CDR3, the DNA is TGTGCCAGCAGCTGGGGACTAGCGGGAGCTGAGCAGTTCTTC.

The CDR3 DNA follows: TGTGCCAGCGGCCGGGACAGGGTGCATGGCTACACCTTC. It specifies CASGRDRVHGYTF. The rearrangement joins TRBV6-5 to TRBJ1-2; 9 bases map to TRBD1. CDR1 and CDR2 (germline): MNHEY, SVGAGI. CDR3 length equals 13 residues. J was trimmed by 6 bases and V by 8 bases; bases with no gene match: 7.